This is a list of T cell receptor beta chains from one sample in a study of blood T cell repertoires in COVID-19. Produced via immunoSEQ multiplex PCR; TCRdb's table is partial and in-frame only. The sample consists of about 55,000 clones, approximately 80% of them appearing once. The specimen sequenced was peripheral blood. The receptor set was obtained from a human donor in a cohort sampled during active or convalescent COVID-19. Both conserved end residues are part of each CDR3. A D gene is named only where the DNA matches it firmly. Clone size, where shown, is once, few, many, or a class for clones that have expanded.

D	J	V	size	CDR3	DNA
TRBD1	TRBJ1-1	TRBV29-1	NA	CSVEQGAMATEAFF	TGCAGCGTTGAACAGGGGGCGATGGCCACTGAAGCTTTCTTT
TRBD1	TRBJ1-3	TRBV18	NA	CASSPQTGKYGNTIYF	TGTGCCAGCTCACCACAGACAGGGAAGTATGGAAACACCATATATTTT
NA	TRBJ1-4	TRBV7-9	NA	CASSLAGGGEKLFF	TGTGCCAGCAGCTTAGCCGGGGGAGGGGAAAAACTGTTTTTT
TRBD2	TRBJ2-1	TRBV24-1	once	CATSDPSGGQRNEQFF	TGTGCCACCAGTGATCCTAGCGGGGGCCAGAGGAATGAGCAGTTCTTC
TRBD2	TRBJ2-2	TRBV15	NA	CATSSLLAGEAGELFF	TGTGCCACCAGCAGTCTACTAGCGGGGGAGGCCGGGGAGCTGTTTTTT
NA	TRBJ2-2	TRBV3-1/TRBV3-2	NA	CASSQDGAQSGELFF	TGTGCCAGCAGCCAAGATGGGGCCCAAAGCGGGGAGCTGTTTTTT
TRBD2	TRBJ2-1	TRBV9	NA	CASREFRGGYNEQFF	TGTGCCAGCAGAGAATTTCGGGGGGGCTACAATGAGCAGTTCTTC
TRBD1	TRBJ2-2	TRBV19	NA	CASKETGATGELFF	TGTGCCAGTAAGGAAACAGGGGCAACCGGGGAGCTGTTTTTT
TRBD1	TRBJ1-6	TRBV15	NA	CATSRAGQGNSPLHF	TGTGCCACCAGCAGAGCGGGACAGGGAAATTCACCCCTCCACTTT
NA	TRBJ1-2	TRBV12-3/TRBV12-4	NA	CASTGSIHGYTF	TGTGCCAGCACCGGGTCTATACATGGCTACACCTTC